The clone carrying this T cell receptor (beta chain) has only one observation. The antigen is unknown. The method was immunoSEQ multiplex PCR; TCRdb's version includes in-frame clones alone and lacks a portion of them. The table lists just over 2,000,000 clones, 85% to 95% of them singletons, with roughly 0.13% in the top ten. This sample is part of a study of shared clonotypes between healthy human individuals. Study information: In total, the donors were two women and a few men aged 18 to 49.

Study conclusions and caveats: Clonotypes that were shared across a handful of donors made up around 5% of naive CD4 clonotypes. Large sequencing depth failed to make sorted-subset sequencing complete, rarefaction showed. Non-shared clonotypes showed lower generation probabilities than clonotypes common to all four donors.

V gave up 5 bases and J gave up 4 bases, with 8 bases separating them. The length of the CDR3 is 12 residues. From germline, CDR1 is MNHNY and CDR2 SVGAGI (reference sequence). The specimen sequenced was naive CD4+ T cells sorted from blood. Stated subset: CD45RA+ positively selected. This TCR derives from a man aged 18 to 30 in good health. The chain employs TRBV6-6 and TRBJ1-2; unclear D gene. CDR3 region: CASSPGVYGYTF. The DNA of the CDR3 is TGTGCCAGCAGTCCCGGGGTCTATGGCTACACCTTC.